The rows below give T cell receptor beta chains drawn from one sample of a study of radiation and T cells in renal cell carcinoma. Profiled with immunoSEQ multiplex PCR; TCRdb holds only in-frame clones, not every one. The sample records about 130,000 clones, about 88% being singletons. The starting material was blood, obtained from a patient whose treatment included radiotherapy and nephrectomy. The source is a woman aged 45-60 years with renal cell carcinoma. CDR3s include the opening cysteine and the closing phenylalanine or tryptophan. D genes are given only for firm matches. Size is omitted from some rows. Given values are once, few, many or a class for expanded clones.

CDR3: CASSPRLGSGEKLFF; DNA: TGTGCCAGTAGTCCCAGACTGGGCTCGGGTGAAAAACTGTTTTTT; V: TRBV19; D: NA; size: NA; J: TRBJ1-4
CDR3: CASSYGLGQPQHF; DNA: TGTGCCAGCAGTTACGGTCTTGGGCAGCCCCAGCATTTT; V: TRBV6-6; D: NA; size: few; J: TRBJ1-5
CDR3: CASSLRIKPDTF; DNA: TGTGCCAGCAGCTTAAGGATAAAACCGGACACCTTC; V: TRBV5-6; D: NA; size: NA; J: TRBJ1-2
CDR3: CASSGQGRNTEAFF; DNA: TGTGCCAGCAGCGGACAGGGCCGGAACACTGAAGCTTTCTTT; V: TRBV9; D: TRBD1; size: NA; J: TRBJ1-1
CDR3: CASSRPGGGPLEQFF; DNA: TGTGCCAGCAGCCGGCCAGGGGGGGGACCCCTAGAGCAGTTCTTC; V: TRBV6-5; D: NA; size: NA; J: TRBJ2-1
CDR3: CASSPTGLPLHF; DNA: TGTGCCAGCAGTCCTACCGGTTTACCCCTCCACTTT; V: TRBV28; D: NA; size: NA; J: TRBJ1-6
CDR3: CASSPLGQMNTEAFF; DNA: TGTGCCAGCAGCCCCCTGGGACAGATGAACACTGAAGCTTTCTTT; V: TRBV9; D: TRBD1; size: NA; J: TRBJ1-1
CDR3: CASSVERASGAMNEQFF; DNA: TGTGCCAGCAGCGTAGAACGGGCCAGCGGGGCCATGAATGAGCAGTTCTTC; V: TRBV9; D: TRBD2; size: NA; J: TRBJ2-1
CDR3: CASSYTVNTEAFF; DNA: TGTGCCAGCAGTTACACTGTGAACACTGAAGCTTTCTTT; V: TRBV6-5; D: NA; size: few; J: TRBJ1-1
CDR3: CASSSRQSSEQYF; DNA: TGCGCCAGCAGCAGCCGGCAGTCTAGCGAGCAGTACTTC; V: TRBV5-1; D: NA; size: NA; J: TRBJ2-7
CDR3: CASSLSPGLGGIGEQYF; DNA: TGTGCCAGCAGCCTTAGTCCAGGGCTGGGGGGGATCGGCGAGCAGTACTTC; V: TRBV7-2; D: TRBD2; size: once; J: TRBJ2-7
CDR3: CASSPSGDEKLFF; DNA: TGTGCCAGCTCACCATCAGGGGATGAAAAACTGTTTTTT; V: TRBV18; D: NA; size: NA; J: TRBJ1-4
CDR3: CASSQVDKAITGELFF; DNA: TGCGCCAGCAGCCAGGTTGACAAGGCGATTACCGGGGAGCTGTTTTTT; V: TRBV4-1; D: NA; size: NA; J: TRBJ2-2
CDR3: CASSFETNTEAFF; DNA: TGTGCCAGCAGCTTCGAAACGAACACTGAAGCTTTCTTT; V: TRBV7-6; D: NA; size: once; J: TRBJ1-1
CDR3: CASSPRGETEAFF; DNA: TGTGCCAGCTCACCAAGAGGGGAGACTGAAGCTTTCTTT; V: TRBV18; D: NA; size: many; J: TRBJ1-1
CDR3: CASSPLGLAEQETQYF; DNA: TGTGCCAGCTCACCACTGGGACTAGCGGAACAAGAGACCCAGTACTTC; V: TRBV18; D: TRBD2; size: NA; J: TRBJ2-5
CDR3: CASSPGPGQGLTSNQPQHF; DNA: TGTGCCAGCAGCCCCGGCCCGGGACAGGGGCTTACTAGCAATCAGCCCCAGCATTTT; V: TRBV7-2; D: TRBD1; size: NA; J: TRBJ1-5
CDR3: CASIEGMKAFF; DNA: TGCGCCAGCATTGAGGGGATGAAAGCTTTCTTT; V: TRBV10-2; D: NA; size: few; J: TRBJ1-1
CDR3: CASSPTNNGNTIYF; DNA: TGTGCCAGCAGCCCCACAAATAACGGAAACACCATATATTTT; V: TRBV5-4; D: NA; size: NA; J: TRBJ1-3
CDR3: CAISEYGGGAYEQYF; DNA: TGTGCCATCAGTGAGTACGGGGGGGGCGCCTACGAGCAGTACTTC; V: TRBV10-3; D: TRBD2; size: NA; J: TRBJ2-7
CDR3: CASSYTGLNSPLHF; DNA: TGTGCCAGCAGTTATACCGGGTTAAATTCACCCCTCCACTTT; V: TRBV6-5; D: NA; size: NA; J: TRBJ1-6
CDR3: CASSPRRETQYF; DNA: TGTGCCAGCTCACCCCGTAGGGAGACCCAGTACTTC; V: TRBV18; D: NA; size: NA; J: TRBJ2-5
CDR3: CASSARRDREYEQYF; DNA: TGTGCCAGCAGCGCCCGCCGGGACAGGGAGTACGAGCAGTACTTC; V: TRBV9; D: TRBD1; size: NA; J: TRBJ2-7
CDR3: CASSPQPTGGANTGELFF; DNA: TGTGCCAGCTCACCGCAACCTACAGGGGGCGCGAACACCGGGGAGCTGTTTTTT; V: TRBV18; D: TRBD1; size: NA; J: TRBJ2-2
CDR3: CAWSRGGYEQYF; DNA: TGTGCCTGGAGCCGTGGGGGCTACGAGCAGTACTTC; V: TRBV30; D: NA; size: NA; J: TRBJ2-7
CDR3: CASREDRGLYEQYF; DNA: TGTGCCAGCAGGGAGGACAGGGGCCTCTACGAGCAGTACTTC; V: TRBV6-1; D: TRBD1; size: few; J: TRBJ2-7
CDR3: CASSYGGPGNTEAFF; DNA: TGTGCCAGCAGTTACGGGGGCCCCGGGAACACTGAAGCTTTCTTT; V: TRBV6-6; D: NA; size: NA; J: TRBJ1-1
CDR3: CASSLVSGGFEQYF; DNA: TGTGCCAGCAGCTTAGTTAGCGGGGGGTTCGAGCAGTACTTC; V: TRBV7-9; D: TRBD2; size: NA; J: TRBJ2-7
CDR3: CASSGTGPQPQHF; DNA: TGTGCCAGCAGTGGGACAGGGCCCCAGCCCCAGCATTTT; V: TRBV25-1; D: TRBD1; size: few; J: TRBJ1-5
CDR3: CSVAEDLPNSPLHF; DNA: TGCAGCGTTGCAGAAGACTTGCCCAATTCACCCCTCCACTTT; V: TRBV29-1; D: NA; size: NA; J: TRBJ1-6
CDR3: CASSIAQNTEAFF; DNA: TGTGCCAGTAGTATAGCCCAGAACACTGAAGCTTTCTTT; V: TRBV19; D: NA; size: NA; J: TRBJ1-1
CDR3: CASSLVPSGATYEQYF; DNA: TGCGCCAGCAGCTTGGTCCCAAGCGGGGCGACTTACGAGCAGTACTTC; V: TRBV5-1; D: TRBD2; size: NA; J: TRBJ2-7
CDR3: CASRGVYNEQFF; DNA: TGTGCCAGCCGAGGGGTCTACAATGAGCAGTTCTTC; V: TRBV6-5; D: NA; size: NA; J: TRBJ2-1
CDR3: CASSLRSLDTEAFF; DNA: TGTGCCAGCAGCTTAAGGAGTTTGGACACTGAAGCTTTCTTT; V: TRBV7-2; D: NA; size: NA; J: TRBJ1-1
CDR3: CASSYETPGAGNTIYF; DNA: TGTGCCAGCAGTTACGAGACCCCGGGGGCTGGAAACACCATATATTTT; V: TRBV6-5; D: NA; size: NA; J: TRBJ1-3
CDR3: CASKGLPLNTGELFF; DNA: TGTGCCAGTAAGGGACTCCCCTTGAACACCGGGGAGCTGTTTTTT; V: TRBV19; D: NA; size: once; J: TRBJ2-2
CDR3: CASSLAGSQETQYF; DNA: TGTGCCAGCAGCTTAGCGGGGAGCCAAGAGACCCAGTACTTC; V: TRBV5-4; D: TRBD2; size: NA; J: TRBJ2-5
CDR3: CSVAHDTDYGYTF; DNA: TGCAGCGTCGCACATGACACAGATTATGGCTACACCTTC; V: TRBV29-1; D: NA; size: NA; J: TRBJ1-2
CDR3: CASSSTLLVEQYF; DNA: TGCGCCAGCAGCTCGACACTTCTGGTCGAGCAGTACTTC; V: TRBV5-1; D: NA; size: few; J: TRBJ2-7
CDR3: CASSLSIGQGPFQETQYF; DNA: TGCGCCAGCAGCTTGTCAATTGGGCAGGGCCCGTTCCAAGAGACCCAGTACTTC; V: TRBV5-1; D: NA; size: NA; J: TRBJ2-5
CDR3: CSAVKGATEAFF; DNA: TGCAGCGCAGTAAAGGGGGCTACTGAAGCTTTCTTT; V: TRBV29-1; D: TRBD1; size: NA; J: TRBJ1-1
CDR3: CASRDYNSPLHF; DNA: TGTGCCAGCAGGGATTATAATTCACCCCTCCACTTT; V: TRBV2; D: NA; size: NA; J: TRBJ1-6
CDR3: CASSLASMGVNTIYF; DNA: TGTGCCAGCAGCTTAGCGTCGATGGGGGTTAACACCATATATTTT; V: TRBV7-2; D: NA; size: NA; J: TRBJ1-3
CDR3: CASSYLEETQYF; DNA: TGTGCCAGCAGTTACTTGGAAGAGACCCAGTACTTC; V: TRBV6-6; D: NA; size: NA; J: TRBJ2-5
CDR3: CASQGAPHQNSPLHF; DNA: TGTGCCAGCCAGGGGGCTCCCCACCAAAATTCACCCCTCCACTTT; V: TRBV5-4; D: TRBD1; size: NA; J: TRBJ1-6
CDR3: CASRNPGRIIGVPEAFF; DNA: TGTGCCAGTAGGAACCCCGGACGGATTATAGGGGTACCTGAAGCTTTCTTT; V: TRBV19; D: NA; size: NA; J: TRBJ1-1
CDR3: CASSPIASTVSTEAFF; DNA: TGTGCTAGCAGCCCAATAGCGTCCACAGTATCCACTGAAGCTTTCTTT; V: TRBV7-7; D: NA; size: NA; J: TRBJ1-1
CDR3: CASSPEGDYGYTF; DNA: TGTGCCAGCAGTCCGGAGGGTGACTATGGCTACACCTTC; V: TRBV6-5; D: NA; size: NA; J: TRBJ1-2
CDR3: CASSQGAPGIYGYTF; DNA: TGTGCCAGCAGCCAAGGGGCGCCTGGAATCTATGGCTACACCTTC; V: TRBV14; D: NA; size: NA; J: TRBJ1-2
CDR3: CASSSTLAGGTDTQYF; DNA: TGTGCCAGCAGCTCTACCCTAGCGGGGGGTACAGATACGCAGTATTTT; V: TRBV11-1; D: TRBD2; size: once; J: TRBJ2-3
CDR3: CASSYSGTQNTEAFF; DNA: TGTGCCAGCAGTTACTCGGGGACACAGAACACTGAAGCTTTCTTT; V: TRBV6-5; D: NA; size: NA; J: TRBJ1-1
CDR3: CASSLQGFYEQYF; DNA: TGTGCCAGCAGCTTACAGGGATTCTACGAGCAGTACTTC; V: TRBV11-2; D: NA; size: NA; J: TRBJ2-7
CDR3: CSAVSWAGGLEQYF; DNA: TGCAGCGCGGTGTCCTGGGCGGGGGGTCTCGAGCAGTACTTC; V: TRBV29-1; D: TRBD2; size: NA; J: TRBJ2-7
CDR3: CASSTTGNSGNTIYF; DNA: TGCGCCAGCAGTACGACCGGCAACTCTGGAAACACCATATATTTT; V: TRBV5-1; D: NA; size: NA; J: TRBJ1-3
CDR3: CATSREVRHSYEQYF; DNA: TGTGCCACCAGCAGAGAGGTTCGGCACAGCTACGAGCAGTACTTC; V: TRBV15; D: NA; size: NA; J: TRBJ2-7